This entry lists 27 T cell receptor beta chains sequenced from one sample in a study of tumor and adjacent non-tumor tissue in lung cancer. TCRbeta libraries were built with three rounds of nested PCR, modified from ARM-PCR. Each CDR3 protein is one row after TCRdb ran MiXCR on the multiplex PCR reads. Of about 68,000 distinct CDR3 sequences listed, roughly 60% were seen once; the top ten hold 20% to 25%. No cell sorting was done before RNA was extracted from the tissue. Sequencing was carried out using lung tumor tissue. The receptors shown here come from a man between 45 and 60 years old with non-small cell lung cancer.

Details on this clonotype: Compared with germline, one end of the junction differs, possibly owing to a read error. The chain recombines TRBV11-2 with TRBJ2-4; 7 bases are a match to TRBD2. The CDR3 extends over 16 amino acids. Looked up from germline, CDR1 is SGHAT and CDR2 is FQNNGV. The CDR3 protein is CASGAQLAASKNIQYF. DNA for the CDR3: TGTGCCAGCGGGGCTCAGCTAGCGGCCTCCAAAAATATTCAGTACTTC.

This clonotype has more than one count but fewer than ten. The chain couples TRBV20-1 to TRBJ2-2; 10 bases are a match to TRBD1. The CDR3 length is 18 residues. Trimming took 3 bases from V and 2 from J; bases not matched to a gene: 12. Per germline, CDR1 DFQATT and CDR2 SNEGSKA (reference sequence). The CDR3 DNA follows: TGCAGTGCTAGGCCGATCGTGGGACAGGGGATCAACACCGGGGAGCTGTTTTTT. The encoded protein is CSARPIVGQGINTGELFF.

With respect to this clonotype: A single base separates this from a much larger clone, so it may be a read error. The CDR3 does not end in the conserved phenylalanine or tryptophan, so this is likely a read error. This chain connects TRBV6-2 or TRBV6-3 to TRBJ2-7; 14 bases match TRBD2. Germline V gene sequence: CDR1 MNHEY, CDR2 SVGEGT. The V gene end was trimmed by 6 bases and the J gene end by 7 bases; junction bases not matched to a gene: 8. The length of the CDR3 is 15 residues. The CDR3 protein is CASRETGLAGGEQYL. In nucleotides, the CDR3 is TGTGCCAGCAGGGAGACCGGACTAGCGGGAGGTGAGCAGTACTTG.

The chain carries TRBV29-1 and TRBJ2-5; D perhaps matches TRBD1 (6 bases). This CDR3 is built from 14 residues. Trimming removed 3 bases at V and 1 base at J, with 12 bases between. Per the germline V gene, CDR1 is SQVTM and CDR2 is ANQGSEA. The CDR3 protein is CSVEVGGRQETQYF. DNA for the CDR3: TGCAGCGTTGAGGTAGGGGGACGCCAAGAGACCCAGTACTTC.

A remark on this clonotype: Germline and junction disagree at one end, which may indicate a read error. This chain links TRBV20-1 with TRBJ2-3; unclear D gene. This CDR3 spans 13 amino acids. CDR1 DFQATT and CDR2 SNEGSKA come from the germline V gene (reference sequence). In nucleotides, the CDR3 is TGCAATGCTAGAGATTCAATGATAGGTACGCAGTATTTT. Protein product: CNARDSMIGTQYF.

Details on this clonotype: Compared with germline, one end of the junction differs, possibly owing to a read error. The gene calls are TRBV11-3 and TRBJ2-1; no firm D call. Germline assignment: CDR1 SGHNT and CDR2 YENEEA. The CDR3 runs to 16 residues. The CDR3 DNA sequence: TGTGCCAGCAGCTACGCCAGCGATGCACAGTACAATGATCAGTTCTTC. Protein sequence: CASSYASDAQYNDQFF.

Remarks on this clonotype: Without the conserved terminal phenylalanine or tryptophan, this CDR3 likely stems from a read error. This rearrangement joins TRBV6-5 to TRBJ1-1; no firm D call. Germline V gives CDR1 MNHEY, CDR2 SVGAGI. With 9 bases removed from V and 2 bases from J, the gap between germline ends came to 13 bases. The CDR3 length is 13 residues. The CDR3 nucleotides are TGTGCCAGTAGGCGCGAGTTTAACACTGAAGCTTTCCTT. Its translation: CASRREFNTEAFL.

Note on this clonotype: One end of the junction fails to match germline, which may point to a read error. V is TRBV6-5 and J is TRBJ1-2; a weak D match, TRBD1 (6 bases). CDR3 length: 14 amino acids. Germline V CDR1 and CDR2: MNHEY, SVGAGI. CDR3 nucleotide sequence: TGTGCCAGCAGCTCAGGACAGCCTAACTATGGCCACACCTTC. This codes for CASSSGQPNYGHTF.

This clonotype was observed many times. The J gene is TRBJ1-5, the V gene TRBV10-3; D is uncertain. The CDR3 has 14 residues. Germline loops: CDR1 ENHRY, CDR2 SYGVKD. The V end lost 3 bases, the J end lost 2 bases, and 8 bases lay between the germline ends. The CDR3 region is CAISDGIGNQPQHF. The DNA for the CDR3 is TGTGCCATCAGTGATGGGATTGGCAATCAGCCCCAGCATTTT.

Notes on this clonotype: A much larger clone lies a single base off, so this may be a read error. This chain connects TRBV28 to TRBJ1-5, with D unresolved. The length of the CDR3 is 14 residues. Trimming pared 4 bases from V and 6 bases from J, leaving 13 bases between. Germline values: CDR1 MDHEN, CDR2 SYDVKM. As DNA, the CDR3 is TGTGCCAGCAGTTCTGGTGGGGTTGCTCAGCCCCAGCATTTT. Translated: CASSSGGVAQPQHF.

This chain links TRBV6-2 or TRBV6-3 with TRBJ1-2; D is uncertain. Germline loops: CDR1 MNHEY, CDR2 SVGEGT. V lost 11 bases and J 4 bases, leaving 17 bases between the germline ends. The CDR3 contains 13 residues. DNA for the CDR3: TGTGCCGGTAGTGGCGACGGACCCTATGGCTACACCTTC. Translation: CAGSGDGPYGYTF.

This clonotype has a count of ten or more. CDR3 sequence: CASSQQMNTEAFF. The CDR3 nucleotides read TGTGCCAGCAGCCAACAGATGAACACTGAAGCTTTCTTT. The genes are TRBV14 and TRBJ1-1; D gene uncertain. V was pared by 2 bases and J by 0 bases, with 4 bases between. CDR3 length equals 13 residues. CDR1 is SGHDN and CDR2 is FVKESK in the germline V gene. Drawing the rest from reference TRBV14 and TRBJ1-1, the complete variable domain is EAGVTQFPSHSVIEKGQTVTLRCDPISGHDNLYWYRRVMGKEIKFLLHFVKESKQDESGMPNNRFLAERTGGTYSTLKVQPAELEDSGVYFCASSQQMNTEAFFGQGTRLTVV.

A note on this clonotype: Germline is not matched at one junction end, which may reflect a read error. The chain couples TRBV11-2 to TRBJ2-3; no clear D. The CDR3 runs to 14 residues. Looked up from germline, CDR1 is SGHAT and CDR2 is FQNNGV. The CDR3 sequence is CARSSRRFPDTQYF. In DNA form, the CDR3 reads TGTGCCAGAAGCTCCCGCAGGTTTCCAGATACGCAGTATTTT.

This clonotype was observed many times. The chain joins TRBV6-5 to TRBJ1-2; D unresolved. This CDR3 spans 13 amino acids. V lost 2 bases to trimming and J lost 5 bases, with 9 bases between them. Germline V CDR1 and CDR2: MNHEY, SVGAGI. Written as DNA, the CDR3 is TGTGCCAGCAGTTACAGTCTGGGATATGGCTACACCTTC. Its translation: CASSYSLGYGYTF.

V usage is TRBV20-1 and J usage is TRBJ2-3; no clear D. The length of the CDR3 is 12 residues. Germline V gives CDR1 DFQATT, CDR2 SNEGSKA (reference sequence). Trimming took off 4 bases at V and 6 bases at J, with 11 bases between the two ends. As DNA, the CDR3 is TGCAGTGCTACGATAGGGTCGGATACGCAGTATTTT. Translated, it gives CSATIGSDTQYF.

The chain recombines TRBV4-2 with TRBJ2-7; TRBD1 is a possible D gene (5 bases). This CDR3 is 15 amino acids long. V was trimmed by 1 base and J by 7 bases, leaving 17 bases between them. Germline lookup yields CDR1 LGHNA and CDR2 YNFKEQ. This CDR3 is CASSQVWPGPEEQYF. The CDR3 region has the DNA TGTGCCAGCAGCCAAGTGTGGCCAGGGCCAGAAGAGCAGTACTTC.

This clonotype was seen at least ten times. The CDR3 coding sequence is TGCGCCAGCAGCCAAGATGGCAGGAGGAATGAGCAGTTCTTC. Translating it yields CASSQDGRRNEQFF. The V call is TRBV4-1, the J call TRBJ2-1; D might be TRBD2 (5 bases). Germline CDR1 is MGHRA and CDR2 is YSYEKL. The length of the CDR3 is 14 residues. Trimming pared 0 bases from V and 7 bases from J, leaving 10 bases between.

This clonotype was counted only a few times. An end of the junction differs from the germline gene, which may be a read error. The CDR3 DNA sequence: TGTGCCTGGAGATCCCACGGCTCTGGAAACACCATATACTTT. Residues: CAWRSHGSGNTIYF. The V gene is TRBV30, the J gene TRBJ1-3; D call uncertain. The germline gives CDR1 GTSNPN, CDR2 SVGIG (reference sequence). CDR3 length: 14 residues.

The CDR3: CASNSDGADSTDTQYF. The CDR3 coding sequence is TGCGCCAGCAACTCTGATGGGGCGGATAGCACAGATACGCAGTATTTT. V is TRBV5-1 and J is TRBJ2-3; possibly TRBD1 for D (5 bases). The CDR3 is 16 amino acids. V was cut by 6 bases and J by 0 bases, with 17 bases left in between. Germline assignment: CDR1 SGHRS and CDR2 YFSETQ.

A remark on this clonotype: This may be a read error: a much more frequent sequence differs by one nucleotide. The chain couples TRBV5-4 to TRBJ1-1; D is unresolved. The CDR3 is made up of 14 amino acids. Germline values: CDR1 SGHNT, CDR2 YYREEE (reference sequence). Here the CDR3 DNA reads TGTGCCAGCAACTTGGGAATAGGGAACACTGAAGCTTTCTTT. Translating it yields CASNLGIGNTEAFF. Using reference TRBV5-4 and TRBJ1-1 for the parts outside the CDR3, the full variable domain is ETGVTQSPTHLIKTRGQQVTLRCSSQSGHNTVSWYQQALGQGPQFIFQYYREEENGRGNFPPRFSGLQFPNYSSELNVNALELDDSALYLCASNLGIGNTEAFFGQGTRLTVV.

In its sample, this clonotype was seen many times. A single base separates this from a much larger clone, so it may be a read error. V and J are TRBV6-5 and TRBJ1-1; possible D gene TRBD1, 5 bases. This CDR3 is built from 14 residues. Looked up from germline, CDR1 is MNHEY and CDR2 is SVGAGI. This CDR3 is CASRPGYWGTEALF. The DNA of the CDR3 is TGTGCCAGCAGGCCCGGGTATTGGGGCACTGAAGCTCTCTTT.

Worth noting for this clonotype: The CDR3 ends on some other residue instead of the conserved phenylalanine or tryptophan, so this is likely a read error. This chain uses TRBV11-1 with TRBJ2-3; 7 nucleotides align to TRBD2. The V and J ends lost 4 bases and 5 bases, in that order; junction bases with no gene match: 6. CDR1 and CDR2 from the germline V gene are SGHAT and FQDESV (reference sequence). This CDR3 is built from 14 residues. This CDR3 reads CASSSSGNLDTQYY. CDR3 nucleotides: TGTGCCAGCAGCTCCAGCGGGAACTTAGATACGCAGTATTAT.

Details on this clonotype: Compared with germline, one end of the junction differs, possibly owing to a read error. J is TRBJ2-1 and V is TRBV4-2; D unclear. Germline V gene lookup returns CDR1 LGHNA and CDR2 YNFKEQ. CDR3 length equals 13 residues. For the CDR3, the DNA is TGTGCCAGCAGCCAGGCGCAGATGAATGAGCGGTTCTTC. Protein sequence: CASSQAQMNERFF.

This clonotype was seen once. This could be a read error, since a much larger clone is one nucleotide away. The chain uses TRBV6-6 and TRBJ2-1; the match to TRBD1 covers 8 bases. The germline CDR1 and CDR2 sequences are MNHNY and SVGAGI (reference sequence). The CDR3 is 16 amino acids. The CDR3 nucleotides read TGTACCAGCATCCCTCGGGCCCAGGGGGCGTACAATGAGCAGTTCTTC. As protein: CTSIPRAQGAYNEQFF.

In its sample, this clonotype was seen many times. At one of its ends the junction is not consistent with the germline gene, which may arise from a read error. This sequence joins TRBV6-2 or TRBV6-3 and TRBJ2-1; a weak D match, TRBD1 (5 bases). CDR3 length: 12 residues. The germline gives CDR1 MNHEY, CDR2 SVGEGT. The CDR3 DNA reads as TGTGCCAGCACCCATTCCAGGGAAGAGCACCTCTTC. Encoded protein: CASTHSREEHLF.

This clonotype was seen repeatedly, ten times or more. V gene TRBV10-3 combines with J gene TRBJ2-1; 9 positions match TRBD2. The V gene end was trimmed by 7 bases and the J gene end by 5 bases; junction bases not matched to a gene: 12. The germline gives CDR1 ENHRY, CDR2 SYGVKD. The CDR3 length is 16 residues. CDR3 region: CAIKKASGDFNNEQFF. The CDR3 region has the DNA TGTGCCATCAAAAAGGCTAGCGGGGATTTTAACAATGAGCAGTTCTTC.

Turning to this clonotype: One end of the junction is discordant with germline, which a read error may explain. This chain joins TRBV4-1 and TRBJ2-3, with 7 bases fitting TRBD2. CDR1 MGHRA and CDR2 YSYEKL come from the germline V gene. CDR3 length equals 16 residues. The CDR3 DNA sequence: TGCGTCAGCGGCCAAGACCCAGGGAGGGACACAGATACGCAGTATTTT. Translated, it gives CVSGQDPGRDTDTQYF.